This TCR beta chain was found in a study of breast tumors, draining lymph nodes, adjacent tissues. Study-wide points: Tumor TCR diversity was below lymph nodes but above nontumor tissue. Luminal-like breast cancer showed significantly greater tumor-nontumor repertoire similarity than basal-like breast cancer did. Data fit most tumor T cells coming from lymph node, expanding in tumor. Data only fit, rather than demonstrated, lymph node origin of most tumor T cells.

This clonotype showed up many times. Its target is not known. Germline V gene lookup returns CDR1 LNHDA and CDR2 SQIVND (reference sequence). Trimming at V came to 1 base and at J to 4 bases, leaving 3 bases not matched to a gene. The CDR3 is 15 residues long. One entry per CDR3 protein, called by TCRdb with MiXCR from the multiplex PCR reads. The table has about 140,000 distinct CDR3 sequences, approximately 30% seen once. The lymph nodes were axillary draining lymph nodes from breast cancer patients. The material sequenced was axillary lymph node tissue. The receptor's source is a female donor with breast cancer. Some clones in this sample may be carry-over from other donors' samples. The chain joins TRBV19 to TRBJ2-1; 8 nucleotides match TRBD1. Here the CDR3 DNA reads TGTGCCAGTAGTATAGGGACAGGGTTTTACAATGAGCAGTTCTTC. As protein: CASSIGTGFYNEQFF.